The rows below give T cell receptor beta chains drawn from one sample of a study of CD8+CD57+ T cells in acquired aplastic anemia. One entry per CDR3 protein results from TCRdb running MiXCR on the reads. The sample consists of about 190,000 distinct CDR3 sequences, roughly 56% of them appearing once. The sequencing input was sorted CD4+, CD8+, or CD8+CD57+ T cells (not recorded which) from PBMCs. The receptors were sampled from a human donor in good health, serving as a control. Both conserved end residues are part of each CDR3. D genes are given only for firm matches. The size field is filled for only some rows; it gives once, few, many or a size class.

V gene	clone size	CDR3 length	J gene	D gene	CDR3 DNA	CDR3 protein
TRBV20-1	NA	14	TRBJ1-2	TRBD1	TGCAGTGCTAGAGATAGGGGGCAACAGCTGGGTTACACCTTC	CSARDRGQQLGYTF
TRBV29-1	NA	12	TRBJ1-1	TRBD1	TGCAGCGCCCGGGACAGGGGGCCCTTAGCTTTCTTT	CSARDRGPLAFF
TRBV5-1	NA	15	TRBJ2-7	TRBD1	TGCGCCAGCAGCGCGGGGACAGGGATGACGGACGAGCAGTACTTC	CASSAGTGMTDEQYF
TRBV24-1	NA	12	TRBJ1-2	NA	TGTGCCACCAGTGATACAAACTATGGCTACACCTTC	CATSDTNYGYTF
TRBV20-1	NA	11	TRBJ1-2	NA	TGCAGTGGAGGCGGTAACTATGGCTACACCTTC	CSGGGNYGYTF
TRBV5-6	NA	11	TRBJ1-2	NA	TGTGCCAGCAGCTTGGCAGAAGGCTACACCTTC	CASSLAEGYTF
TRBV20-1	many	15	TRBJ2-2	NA	TGCAGTGCTCCCCCGGCAGGGATGAACACCGGGGAGCTGTTTTTT	CSAPPAGMNTGELFF
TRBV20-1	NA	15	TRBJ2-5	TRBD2	TGCAGTGCTAGAGAACCAGCGGGGGGGGTAGAGACCCAGTACTTC	CSAREPAGGVETQYF
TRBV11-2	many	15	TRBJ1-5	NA	TGTGCCAGCAGCTTAGGGGGAGGGACAAATCAGCCCCAGCATTTT	CASSLGGGTNQPQHF
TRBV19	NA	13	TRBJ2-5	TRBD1	TGTGCCAGAGAGGGACAGGAAGGGCAGACCCAGTACTTC	CAREGQEGQTQYF
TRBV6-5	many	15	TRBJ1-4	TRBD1	TGTGCCAGCAGTCCCATGGACAGGCGCGTGGAAAAACTGTTTTTT	CASSPMDRRVEKLFF
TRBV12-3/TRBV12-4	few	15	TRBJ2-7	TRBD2	TGTGCCAGCAGTCGCGGGGGGCCGAGCTCCTACGAGCAGTACTTC	CASSRGGPSSYEQYF
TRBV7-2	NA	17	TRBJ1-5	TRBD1	TGTGCCAGCAGTTCAACCTCCGGGACAGACGGCAATCAGCCCCAGCATTTT	CASSSTSGTDGNQPQHF
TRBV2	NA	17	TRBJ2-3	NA	TGTGCCAGCAGCCTACCAGTGGGCAGGGGGGCATCGGATACGCAGTATTTT	CASSLPVGRGASDTQYF
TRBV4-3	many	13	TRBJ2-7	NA	TGCGCCAGCAGCCAAGAGTCGCGGGGCGAGCAGTACTTC	CASSQESRGEQYF
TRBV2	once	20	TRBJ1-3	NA	NA	CASSPGQLIFGRFGPGTIYF
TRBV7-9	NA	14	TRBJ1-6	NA	TGTGCCAGCAGCGACGGGGGGTGGGATTCACCCCTCCACTTT	CASSDGGWDSPLHF
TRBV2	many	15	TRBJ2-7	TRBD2	TGTGCCAGCAGTGATTGGCCAGCGGGGACCTACGAGCAGTACTTC	CASSDWPAGTYEQYF
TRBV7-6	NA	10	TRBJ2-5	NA	TGTGCCAGCAGCCTGGGACATCAGTACTTC	CASSLGHQYF
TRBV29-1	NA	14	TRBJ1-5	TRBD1	TGCAGCGTTCCCGGGACAGATAGCAATCAGCCCCAGCATTTT	CSVPGTDSNQPQHF